The following is a T cell receptor beta chain sequence with its context. The data were obtained in a study of blood T cell repertoires in COVID-19. The V gene end was trimmed by 5 bases and the J gene end by 2 bases; junction bases not matched to a gene: 2. Germline V lookup: CDR1 SGHTA, CDR2 FQGNSA. The CDR3 runs to 15 residues. TCRdb keeps only in-frame clones here, not all; method: immunoSEQ multiplex PCR. The table has fewer than 350,000 clones, approximately 90% seen once. The V and J genes are TRBV7-2 and TRBJ2-5; 13 bases align to TRBD2. The clonotype comes from a woman in her 40s who had recovered from COVID-19. The sequencing input was PBMCs or T cells enriched from blood (not recorded which). The CDR3 bases are TGTGCCAGCAGCCCACTAGCGGGAGGGCAAGAGACCCAGTACTTC. Translating gives CASSPLAGGQETQYF.